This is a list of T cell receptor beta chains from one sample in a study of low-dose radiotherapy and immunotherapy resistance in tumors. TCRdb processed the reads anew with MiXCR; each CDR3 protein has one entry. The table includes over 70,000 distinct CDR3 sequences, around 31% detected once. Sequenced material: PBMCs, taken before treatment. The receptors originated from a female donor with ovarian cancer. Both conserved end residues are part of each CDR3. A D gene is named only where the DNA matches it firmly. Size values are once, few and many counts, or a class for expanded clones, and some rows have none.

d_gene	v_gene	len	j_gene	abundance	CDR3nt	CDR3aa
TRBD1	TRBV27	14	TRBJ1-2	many	TGTGCCAGCAGTTCGACAGGGCCTCCCTATGGCTACACCTTC	CASSSTGPPYGYTF
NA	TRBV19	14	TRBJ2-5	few	TGTGCCAGTAGTTCCAGGGGAGGTAGGGAGACCCAGTACTTC	CASSSRGGRETQYF
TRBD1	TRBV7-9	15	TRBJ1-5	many	TGTGCCAGCAGCTCGGGACAGGGAGACAATCAGCCCCAGCATTTT	CASSSGQGDNQPQHF
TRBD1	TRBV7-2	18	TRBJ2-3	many	TGTGCCAGCAGCTTAGAATTGGGAGCAGTAGGGGGCAGGGATACGCAGTATTTT	CASSLELGAVGGRDTQYF
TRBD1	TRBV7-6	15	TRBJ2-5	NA	TGTGCCAGCAGCTCGCTCCTGGGACAGCCAGAGACCCAGTACTTC	CASSSLLGQPETQYF
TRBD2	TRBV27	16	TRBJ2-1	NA	TGTGCCAGCAGGCCACGACTAGCGGGGAACTACAATGAGCAGTTCTTC	CASRPRLAGNYNEQFF
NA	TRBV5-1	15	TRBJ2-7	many	TGCGCCAGCAGCTTGGGTCCAGGGCCGGCCTACGAGCAGTACTTC	CASSLGPGPAYEQYF
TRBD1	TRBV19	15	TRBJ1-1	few	TGTGCCAGTAGTGACAGGGACAGTATGAACACTGAAGCTTTCTTT	CASSDRDSMNTEAFF
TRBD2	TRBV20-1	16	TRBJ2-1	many	TGCAGTGCTAGAAGGGCTAGCGGGGGTTTTCTGAATGAGCAGTTCTTC	CSARRASGGFLNEQFF
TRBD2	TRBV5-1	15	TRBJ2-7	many	TGCGCCAGCAGCTTGGCCCTTAGCGGGGGTTACGAGCAGTACTTC	CASSLALSGGYEQYF
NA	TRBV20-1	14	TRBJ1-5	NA	TGCAGTGCTAGTACCGGGGATAGCAATCAGCCCCAGCATTTT	CSASTGDSNQPQHF
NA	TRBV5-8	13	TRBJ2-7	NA	TGTGCCAGCAGCTTGGTAGCCAGCTACGAGCAGTACTTC	CASSLVASYEQYF
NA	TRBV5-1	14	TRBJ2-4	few	TGCGCCAGCAGCGTGGGACCTCAAGGGGACATTCAGTACTTC	CASSVGPQGDIQYF
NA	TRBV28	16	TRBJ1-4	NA	TGTGCCAGCAGTTTATCACCGGGACCGCTGAATGAAAAACTGTTTTTT	CASSLSPGPLNEKLFF
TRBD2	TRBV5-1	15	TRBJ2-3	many	TGCGCCAGCAGCCATAGCGGGAACGGGATAGATACGCAGTATTTT	CASSHSGNGIDTQYF
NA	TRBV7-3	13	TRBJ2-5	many	TGTGCCAGCAGCTTAGGAAGTGAAGAGACCCAGTACTTC	CASSLGSEETQYF
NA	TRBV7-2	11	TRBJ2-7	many	TGTGCCAGCAACTCACTCTACGAGCAGTACTTC	CASNSLYEQYF
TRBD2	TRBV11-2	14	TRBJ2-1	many	TGTGCCAGCAGCTGGCGGGGGGCGCAGGATGAGCAGTTCTTC	CASSWRGAQDEQFF
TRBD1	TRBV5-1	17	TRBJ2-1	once	TGCGCCAGCAGCATCCCCCGACAGGGAGCCGTCTACAATGAGCAGTTCTTC	CASSIPRQGAVYNEQFF
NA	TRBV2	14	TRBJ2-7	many	TGTGCCAGCAGTGAAGCCGCAGGGACCTACGAGCAGTACTTC	CASSEAAGTYEQYF
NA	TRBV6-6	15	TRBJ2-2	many	TGTGCCACTTTCACCGCCCGGGAGTACACCGGGGAGCTGTTTTTT	CATFTAREYTGELFF
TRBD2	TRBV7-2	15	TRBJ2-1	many	TGTGCCAGCAGCTTAGGTAGCGGGAGGGTCAATGAGCAGTTCTTC	CASSLGSGRVNEQFF
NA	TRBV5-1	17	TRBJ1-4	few	TGCGCCAGCAGGGAAGGGTCGACAGGTCGTACTAATGAAAAACTGTTTTTT	CASREGSTGRTNEKLFF
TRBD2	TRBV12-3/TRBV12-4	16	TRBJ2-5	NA	TGTGCCAGCAGTCCACTCCCGGGACTAGCGGGGGAGACCCAGTACTTC	CASSPLPGLAGETQYF
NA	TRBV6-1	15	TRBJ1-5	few	TGTGCCAGCATCGGACAGCCCCTCCTCGGTCAGCCCCAGCATTTT	CASIGQPLLGQPQHF
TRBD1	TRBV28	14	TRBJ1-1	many	TGTGCCAGCAGTAGCGGACAGGGCTACGCTGAAGCTTTCTTT	CASSSGQGYAEAFF
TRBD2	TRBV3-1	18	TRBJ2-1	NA	TGTGCCAGCAGCTCCGACCCTATTCTAGCGGGAGCCCACAATGGGCAGTTCTTC	CASSSDPILAGAHNGQFF
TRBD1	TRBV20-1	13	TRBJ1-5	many	TGCAGTGCTTTCGACAGGGTGGGTCAGCCCCAGCATTTT	CSAFDRVGQPQHF
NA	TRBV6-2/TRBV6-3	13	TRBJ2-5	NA	TGTGCCAGCAGACCCGACAGACAAGAGACCCAGTACTTC	CASRPDRQETQYF
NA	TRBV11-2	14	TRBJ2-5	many	TGTGCCAGCAGCTTAGGATTCCTGGGAGAGACCCAGTACTTC	CASSLGFLGETQYF
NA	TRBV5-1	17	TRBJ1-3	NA	TGCGCCAGCAGCTTGGTTGGGGGCCCGACCTCTGGAAACACCATATATTTT	CASSLVGGPTSGNTIYF
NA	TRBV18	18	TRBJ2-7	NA	TGTGCCAGCTCCCAGCAGAGGGGGACTACACTTTCCTACAACGAGCAGTACTTC	CASSQQRGTTLSYNEQYF
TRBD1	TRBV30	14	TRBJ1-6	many	TGTGCCTGGAGACCGACAGGACAGGGATCACCCCTCCACTTT	CAWRPTGQGSPLHF
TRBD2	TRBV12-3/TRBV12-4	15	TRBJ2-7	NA	TGTGCCAGCAGTATTGGACTAGCGGGGACCTACGAGCAGTACTTC	CASSIGLAGTYEQYF
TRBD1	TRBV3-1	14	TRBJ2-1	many	TGTGCCAGTAGCGACAGGGTACTTTACAATGAGCAGTTCTTC	CASSDRVLYNEQFF
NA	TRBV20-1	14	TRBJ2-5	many	TGCAGTGCGAGACCCGGGACCACCCAAGAGACCCAGTACTTC	CSARPGTTQETQYF
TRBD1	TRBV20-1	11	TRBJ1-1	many	TGCAGTGCTCGACAGGGTTCTGAAGCTTTCTTT	CSARQGSEAFF
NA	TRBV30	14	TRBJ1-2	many	TGTGCCTGGAGTAAGAACGAGGGGTACTATGGCTACACCTTC	CAWSKNEGYYGYTF
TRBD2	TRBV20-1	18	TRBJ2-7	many	TGCAGTGCTAGAGATCATGGACTAGCGGGAGCTACCGCCTACGAGCAGTACTTC	CSARDHGLAGATAYEQYF
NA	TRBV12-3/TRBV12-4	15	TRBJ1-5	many	TGTGCCAGCAGTTTCGGCCAAGGCCCCAATCAGCCCCAGCATTTT	CASSFGQGPNQPQHF
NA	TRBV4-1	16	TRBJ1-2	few	TGCGCCAGCAGCCAAGACGTAGCGGGGGTCGACTATGGCTACACCTTC	CASSQDVAGVDYGYTF